The 25 T cell receptor beta chains in this list originate from one sample, sequenced in a study of glioma-infiltrating T cells. Amplification of TCR alpha and beta CDR3 regions from RNA used iRepertoire nested multiplex PCR. TCRdb itself ran the multiplex PCR reads through MiXCR, one entry per CDR3 protein. The sample contains 100,000 to 150,000 distinct CDR3 sequences, 20% to 25% of which appear only once. Specimen: glioma tissue, nonneoplastic brain tissue, or PBMCs (not recorded which). All receptors derive from a human donor with low-grade glioma or glioblastoma, undergoing nonglioma brain surgery, or in good health (not recorded which).

As concerns this clonotype: The junction does not match germline at one end; this may be a read error. The rearrangement links TRBV25-1 to TRBJ1-2; no clear D gene. This CDR3 contains 12 residues. Germline V gene lookup returns CDR1 MGHDK and CDR2 SYGVNS. CDR3 in amino acids: CVSSDEGNGYTF. CDR3 nucleotides: TGTGTCAGCAGTGATGAGGGTAATGGCTACACCTTC.

This chain joins TRBV29-1 and TRBJ2-2, with D uncertain. This CDR3 is 14 amino acids long. The V and J ends lost 3 bases and 3 bases respectively, with 11 bases between them. Germline loops: CDR1 SQVTM, CDR2 ANQGSEA. CDR3 residues: CSVEARLDTGELFF. CDR3 coding DNA: TGCAGCGTTGAGGCCAGGTTGGACACCGGGGAGCTGTTTTTT.

This clonotype was recorded many times. The chain has TRBV5-1 and TRBJ2-3; 12 nucleotides agree with TRBD2. Germline CDR1 is SGHRS and CDR2 is YFSETQ. Trimming cost V 4 bases and J 2 bases; bases outside gene matches: 5. The CDR3 covers 16 residues. CDR3 residues: CASSGGTSGLTDTQYF. The CDR3 coding sequence is TGCGCCAGCAGCGGGGGGACTAGCGGGCTCACAGATACGCAGTATTTT.

This clonotype was detected many times. This rearrangement joins TRBV27 to TRBJ2-7, with 10 positions matching TRBD2. The CDR3 runs 14 residues. Germline V CDR1 and CDR2: MNHEY, SMNVEV (reference sequence). V gave up 6 bases and J gave up 3 bases; unmatched junction bases: 5. CDR3 residues: CASRTSGFLYEQYF. The CDR3 DNA sequence: TGTGCCAGCAGGACTAGCGGGTTTCTCTACGAGCAGTACTTC.

Worth noting for this clonotype: A much larger clonotype is one base distant, so this may be a read error. V gene TRBV5-4 combines with J gene TRBJ2-5; 8 bases match TRBD2. Germline V gene lookup returns CDR1 SGHNT and CDR2 YYREEE (reference sequence). V was pared by 1 base and J by 5 bases, with 7 bases of the junction left unmatched. The CDR3 sequence is 15 residues long. DNA for the CDR3: TGTGCCAGCAGCTTGAATGCGGGAGGCTTGGAGACCCAGTACTTC. Its protein product is CASSLNAGGLETQYF.

V gene TRBV5-1 combines with J gene TRBJ1-4, with D perhaps TRBD1 (5 bases). V was cut by 2 bases and J by 2 bases, with 16 bases left in between. Germline assignment: CDR1 SGHRS and CDR2 YFSETQ. The CDR3 totals 17 residues. The CDR3 DNA sequence: TGCGCCAGCAGCTTTGGCGGACATGGGAGGACTAATGAAAAACTGTTTTTT. It translates to CASSFGGHGRTNEKLFF. The full variable domain, completed using reference TRBV5-1 and TRBJ1-4, is KAGVTQTPRYLIKTRGQQVTLSCSPISGHRSVSWYQQTPGQGLQFLFEYFSETQRNKGNFPGRFSGRQFSNSRSEMNVSTLELGDSALYLCASSFGGHGRTNEKLFFGSGTQLSVL.

In the case of this clonotype: This could be a read error, since a much larger clone is one nucleotide away. V gene TRBV10-3 combines with J gene TRBJ2-1; no clear D gene. The CDR3 consists of 12 residues. V gave up 10 bases and J gave up 5 bases, with 12 bases separating them. Germline values: CDR1 ENHRY, CDR2 SYGVKD. DNA of the CDR3: TGTGCCACCGCGGCAAATAACAATGAGCAGTTCTTC. Its protein product is CATAANNNEQFF.

This clonotype was counted once. Just one base apart from a much larger clone, this may be a read error. V and J are TRBV7-2 and TRBJ2-7, with 7 bases matching TRBD2. This CDR3 has 15 amino acids. V lost 5 bases to trimming and J lost 0 bases; unmatched junction nucleotides: 7. The V gene's germline CDR1 is SGHTA and CDR2 FQGNSA. The CDR3 spells CASSGAGCRSYEQYF. CDR3 nucleotide sequence: TGTGCCAGCAGCGGAGCGGGATGTCGCTCCTACGAGCAGTACTTC.

This clonotype was seen repeatedly, ten times or more. The chain carries TRBV7-2 and TRBJ1-2, with D possibly matching TRBD1 (6 bases). Germline CDR1 and CDR2: SGHTA and FQGNSA. V dropped 5 bases and J dropped 5 bases, with 9 bases sitting between them. The CDR3 length is 12 residues. CDR3 nucleotide sequence: TGTGCCAGCAGCCAAGGACAGTATGGCTACACCTTC. Its translation: CASSQGQYGYTF.

This clonotype was seen repeatedly, ten times or more. The J gene is TRBJ2-7, the V gene TRBV18, with 11 nucleotides matching TRBD2. The V and J ends lost 3 bases and 4 bases, in that order; junction bases with no gene match: 14. The CDR3 spans 18 residues. Germline V gene sequence: CDR1 KGHSH, CDR2 LQKENI. The CDR3 coding sequence is TGTGCCAGCTCACCTTTCCCTAGCGGGAGGCCAACCTCATACGAGCAGTACTTC. Protein sequence: CASSPFPSGRPTSYEQYF.

The V gene is TRBV30, the J gene TRBJ1-1; the D is unclear. The CDR3 loop spans 16 amino acids. The V gene lost 0 bases and the J gene lost 4 bases, with 18 bases spanning the gap. Germline values: CDR1 GTSNPN, CDR2 SVGIG (reference sequence). The CDR3 sequence is CAWSVSKRAAGTEAFF. The DNA of the CDR3 is TGTGCCTGGAGTGTATCGAAGAGGGCCGCGGGCACTGAAGCTTTCTTT.

This clonotype was found many times. DNA of the CDR3: TGTGCCAGCAGTGACCGACAGGGTAGGGAGACCCAGTACTTC. This translates into CASSDRQGRETQYF. The rearrangement uses TRBV2 and TRBJ2-5, with 7 bases aligning to TRBD1. Trimming took 3 bases from V and 5 from J; bases not matched to a gene: 6. The germline V gene has CDR1 SNHLY and CDR2 FYNNEI. The length of the CDR3 is 14 residues.

This clonotype was counted at least ten times. The chain uses TRBV7-2 and TRBJ2-3; D is perhaps TRBD2 (5 bases). The germline CDR1 and CDR2 sequences are SGHTA and FQGNSA. Deletions cut 4 bases from V and 0 bases from J, with 11 bases between. The CDR3 covers 15 residues. CDR3 amino acids: CASSWKRASTDTQYF. CDR3 nucleotides: TGTGCCAGCAGCTGGAAGAGGGCAAGCACAGATACGCAGTATTTT.

This clonotype was counted a few times. V gene TRBV4-1 combines with J gene TRBJ2-1; 12 bases match TRBD2. There are 17 residues in the CDR3. J gave up 6 bases and V 0 bases, and 6 bases lay outside the gene matches. CDR1 is MGHRA, CDR2 YSYEKL, per germline. CDR3 amino acids: CASSQDRTSGIVNEQFF. DNA for the CDR3: TGCGCCAGCAGCCAAGATCGGACTAGCGGGATAGTCAATGAGCAGTTCTTC.

In regard to this clonotype: A much larger clonotype is one base distant, so this may be a read error. The rearrangement links TRBV28 to TRBJ2-1; 8 bases are a match to TRBD1. The V and J ends lost 11 bases and 8 bases, in that order; junction bases with no gene match: 8. This CDR3 contains 12 residues. CDR1 and CDR2 (germline): MDHEN, SYDVKM. Here the CDR3 DNA reads TGTGCCCGCACTACAGGGGGGCATGAGCAGTTCTTC. Protein: CARTTGGHEQFF.

This clonotype appeared many times. CDR3 sequence (DNA): TGTGCCAGCTCATTCGGACACACAGATACGCAGTATTTT. It codes for CASSFGHTDTQYF. The V and J genes are TRBV18 and TRBJ2-3; TRBD1 might be the D (5 bases). Germline V CDR1 and CDR2: KGHSH, LQKENI. Trimming pared 5 bases from V and 2 bases from J, leaving 8 bases between. The CDR3 is made up of 13 amino acids. Filled out from reference TRBV18 and TRBJ2-3, the complete variable domain reads NAGVMQNPRHLVRRRGQEARLRCSPMKGHSHVYWYRQLPEEGLKFMVYLQKENIIDESGMPKERFSAEFPKEGPSILRIQQVVRGDSAAYFCASSFGHTDTQYFGPGTRLTVL.

This clonotype was observed at least ten times. The rearrangement links TRBV28 to TRBJ2-7; perhaps TRBD1 as D (6 bases). V was cut by 6 bases and J by 0 bases, with 15 bases left in between. This CDR3 comprises 15 residues. Germline CDR1 is MDHEN and CDR2 is SYDVKM. Here the CDR3 reads CASSNLGADSYEQYF. The CDR3 coding sequence is TGTGCCAGCAGCAACTTGGGGGCTGACTCCTACGAGCAGTACTTC.

Relative to its sample, this clonotype is large (0.1 to 1%). The chain carries TRBV6-2 or TRBV6-3 and TRBJ2-2, with no clear D. There are 14 residues in the CDR3. Germline V gene lookup returns CDR1 MNHEY and CDR2 SVGEGT. Trimming pared 1 base from V and 4 bases from J, leaving 7 bases between. CDR3 protein: CASSYFWLTGELFF. In DNA, the CDR3 is TGTGCCAGCAGTTACTTTTGGCTCACCGGGGAGCTGTTTTTT.

The table lists this clonotype with many counts. This chain connects TRBV7-9 to TRBJ1-1; D gene ambiguous. Germline assignment: CDR1 SEHNR and CDR2 FQNEAQ (reference sequence). The CDR3 contains 13 residues. V was cut by 5 bases and J by 5 bases, with 12 bases left in between. CDR3 loop: CASSENLETEAFF. Written as DNA, the CDR3 is TGTGCCAGCAGCGAAAACTTGGAAACTGAAGCTTTCTTT.

There are many counts of this clonotype. The chain uses TRBV20-1 and TRBJ2-1; 10 bases line up with TRBD2. The CDR3 length is 14 residues. CDR1 is DFQATT and CDR2 is SNEGSKA in the germline V gene (reference sequence). Germline trimming cut 3 bases from V and 9 bases from J; bases unmatched to any gene: 8. The CDR3 loop reads CSASSSGRAGEQFF. CDR3 in DNA: TGCAGTGCTAGTTCGAGCGGGAGGGCCGGTGAGCAGTTCTTC.

This clonotype was counted ten times or more. This sequence joins TRBV12-5 and TRBJ2-5; D gene uncertain. V dropped 3 bases and J dropped 1 base, with 12 bases sitting between them. The V gene's germline CDR1 is LGHNT and CDR2 FRNRAP. The CDR3 contains 15 residues. CDR3 DNA: TGTGCTAGTGGTTTCCTGGTTTGGTTCCAAGAGACCCAGTACTTC. Translating it yields CASGFLVWFQETQYF. Complete variable domain (other parts from reference TRBV12-5 and TRBJ2-5): DARVTQTPRHKVTEMGQEVTMRCQPILGHNTVFWYRQTMMQGLELLAYFRNRAPLDDSGMPKDRFSAEMPDATLATLKIQPSEPRDSAVYFCASGFLVWFQETQYFGPGTRLLVL.

This clonotype has only a few counts. A read error is possible here, since a much larger clone lies one base away. This rearrangement joins TRBV3-1 to TRBJ1-5, with a tentative D call TRBD1 (6 bases). Germline CDR1 reads LGHDT; CDR2 reads YNNKEL (reference sequence). The V and J ends lost 2 bases and 5 bases respectively, with 16 bases between them. This CDR3 contains 16 residues. The CDR3 bases are TGTGCCAGCAGCCAAAGTTCCGCAGGGGCCGATCAGCCCCAGCATTTT. Its protein is CASSQSSAGADQPQHF.

The chain recombines TRBV29-1 with TRBJ2-7, with 10 bases aligning to TRBD2. Germline trimming cut 7 bases from V and 4 bases from J; bases unmatched to any gene: 10. The CDR3 is 14 residues long. Germline CDR1 reads SQVTM; CDR2 reads ANQGSEA. CDR3 amino acids: CSAILSGRVYEQYF. CDR3 sequence (DNA): TGCAGCGCGATTTTAAGCGGGAGGGTGTACGAGCAGTACTTC.

Comments on this clonotype: A clone one base away is much larger, so this may be a read error. V and J are TRBV6-1 and TRBJ1-1, with D hard to call. The CDR3 consists of 15 residues. From germline, CDR1 is MNHNS and CDR2 SASEGT. As DNA, the CDR3 is TGTGCCAGCAGTTCGGCAGCAAGGCTGAACACTGAAGTTTTCTTT. Translation gives CASSSAARLNTEVFF.

This clonotype came up many times. The V gene is TRBV7-3, the J gene TRBJ2-5; D unclear. This CDR3 contains 14 residues. With 5 bases removed from V and 0 bases from J, the gap between germline ends came to 10 bases. Germline assignment: CDR1 SGHTA and CDR2 FQGTGA. CDR3 amino acids: CASSPSGNQETQYF. The CDR3 nucleotides read TGTGCCAGCAGCCCCTCTGGCAACCAAGAGACCCAGTACTTC.